This T cell receptor (beta chain) was documented in a study of human T cells and chemical hapten exposure. Many counts were recorded for this clonotype. Time point of the sample: patch test 1, 2 weeks after DPC sensitization. Described treatment: therapeutic diphenylcyclopropenone sensitization with weekly scalp DPC. Using its own MiXCR run on the RACE reads, TCRdb lists one record per CDR3 protein. The sample carries about 380,000 distinct CDR3 sequences, around 4.8% recorded once. V lost 8 bases and J lost 0; bases outside the gene matches: 5. The CDR3 extends over 15 amino acids. The germline V gene has CDR1 WNHNN and CDR2 SYGVQD (reference sequence).

The rearrangement links TRBV10-1 to TRBJ1-5; 9 bases map to TRBD1. The TCR comes from a woman in her fifties or sixties with alopecia areata. Some clones in this sample may be carry-over from other donors' samples. This sample comprised whole blood, obtained in connection with sensitization to the hapten diphenylcyclopropenone (DPC). CDR3 sequence reads: CASWGQGYSNQPQHF. In DNA form, the CDR3 reads TGCGCCAGCTGGGGACAGGGCTATAGCAATCAGCCCCAGCATTTT.